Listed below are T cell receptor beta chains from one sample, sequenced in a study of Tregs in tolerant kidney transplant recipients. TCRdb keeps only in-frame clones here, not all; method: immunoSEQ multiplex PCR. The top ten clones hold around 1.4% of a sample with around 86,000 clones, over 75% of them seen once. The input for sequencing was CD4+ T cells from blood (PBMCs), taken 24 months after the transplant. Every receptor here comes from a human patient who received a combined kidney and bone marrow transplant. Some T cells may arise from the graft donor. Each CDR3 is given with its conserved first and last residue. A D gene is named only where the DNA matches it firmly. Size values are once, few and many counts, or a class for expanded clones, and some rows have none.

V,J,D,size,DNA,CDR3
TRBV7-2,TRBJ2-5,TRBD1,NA,TGTGCCAGCAGCTTGGACAGGGGGCGGGAGACCCAGTACTTC,CASSLDRGRETQYF
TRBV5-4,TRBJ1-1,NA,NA,TGTGCCACCACGGGGGACACTGAAGCTTTCTTT,CATTGDTEAFF
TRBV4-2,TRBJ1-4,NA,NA,TGTGCCAGCAGCCAAATTCTAGGGGCCTACAATAATGAAAAACTGTTTTTT,CASSQILGAYNNEKLFF
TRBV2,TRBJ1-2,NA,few,TGTGCCAGCAATCCGGACAGTTTCTATGGCTACACCTTC,CASNPDSFYGYTF
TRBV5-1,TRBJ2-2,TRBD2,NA,TGCGCCAGCAGCTTTAGCGGGACTCCGAACACCGGGGAGCTGTTTTTT,CASSFSGTPNTGELFF
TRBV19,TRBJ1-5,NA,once,TGTGCCAGTAGTATGGACAGATCGAAGACTTATAGCAATCAGCCCCAGCATTTT,CASSMDRSKTYSNQPQHF
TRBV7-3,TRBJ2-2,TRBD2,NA,TGTGCCAGCAGCGATCCAGGGGCCGGCGGGGGGGACACCGGGGAGCTGTTTTTT,CASSDPGAGGGDTGELFF
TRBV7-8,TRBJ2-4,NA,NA,TGTGCCAGCAGCCTGAACCGAGAAAACATTCAGTACTTC,CASSLNRENIQYF
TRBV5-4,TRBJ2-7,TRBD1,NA,TGTGCCAGCAGTCTGGACAGGGGAGGCCAGTACGAGCAGTACTTC,CASSLDRGGQYEQYF
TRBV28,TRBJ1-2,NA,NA,TGTGCCAGCAGACGCGCCGCGGGTGGTAGCTATGGCTACACCTTC,CASRRAAGGSYGYTF
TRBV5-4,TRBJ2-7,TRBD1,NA,TGTGCCAGCAGTTGGACCGGGACAGGGGTCGAGCAGTACTTC,CASSWTGTGVEQYF
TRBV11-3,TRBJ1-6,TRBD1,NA,TGTGCCAGCAGCTTAGAGGGGACAGTTAATTCACCCCTCCACTTT,CASSLEGTVNSPLHF
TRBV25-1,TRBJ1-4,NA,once,TGTGCCCGCAGTGAATGGGGGGTTACTAATGAAAAACTGTTTTTT,CARSEWGVTNEKLFF
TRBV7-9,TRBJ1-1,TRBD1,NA,TGTGCCAGCAGCTTAGCGATCTTGGCAGGGGGCGAAGCTTTCTTT,CASSLAILAGGEAFF
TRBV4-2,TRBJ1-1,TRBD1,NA,TGTGCCAGCAGCCAAGATCTTGGCAGGGGGTACACTGAAGCTTTCTTT,CASSQDLGRGYTEAFF
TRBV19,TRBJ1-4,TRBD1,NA,TGTGCCAGTAGTATACACAGGGGCGGAACTAATGAAAAACTGTTTTTT,CASSIHRGGTNEKLFF
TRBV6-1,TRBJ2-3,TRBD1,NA,TGTGCCATCGGGACAGGGACACTTATAACAGATACGCAGTATTTT,CAIGTGTLITDTQYF
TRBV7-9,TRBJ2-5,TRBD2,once,TGTGCCAGCAGCCCGAGCGGGAGGGCCCAAGAGACCCAGTACTTC,CASSPSGRAQETQYF
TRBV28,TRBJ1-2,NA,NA,TGTGCCAGCGTCTTGCGTCTGCTTGATGGCTACACCTTC,CASVLRLLDGYTF
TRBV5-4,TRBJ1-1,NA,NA,TGTGCCAGCAGCTCGGACACTACTAACACTGAAGCTTTCTTT,CASSSDTTNTEAFF
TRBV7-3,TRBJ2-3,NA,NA,TGTGCCAGCAGCTTGGCGGTGGGGGCGGGCACAGATACGCAGTATTTT,CASSLAVGAGTDTQYF
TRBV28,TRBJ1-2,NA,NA,TGTGCCAGCAGGGGGGCAGGGGACTATGGCTACACCTTC,CASRGAGDYGYTF
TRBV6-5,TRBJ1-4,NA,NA,TGTGCCAGCAGTTACGGGGCGGCCGGTGTTAATGAAAAACTGCTTTTT,CASSYGAAGVNEKLLF
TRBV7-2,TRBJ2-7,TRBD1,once,TGTGCCAGCAGCGAGGGACAGGGGATCTCCTACGAGCAGTACTTC,CASSEGQGISYEQYF
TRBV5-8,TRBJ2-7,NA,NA,TGTGCCAGCAGCAGGGGACAATTTTACGAGCAGTACTTC,CASSRGQFYEQYF
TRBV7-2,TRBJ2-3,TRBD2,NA,TGTGCCAGCAGCTTAGGGGCTAGCGGAGTCACAGATACGCAGTATTTT,CASSLGASGVTDTQYF
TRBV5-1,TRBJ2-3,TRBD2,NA,TGCGCCAGCAGCTTGCTTCTAGCGGGAGGGCCAGCAGATACGCAGTATTTT,CASSLLLAGGPADTQYF
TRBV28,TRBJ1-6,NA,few,TGTGCCACTACAGGGCTACATTCACCCCTCCACTTT,CATTGLHSPLHF
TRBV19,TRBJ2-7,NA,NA,TGTGCCAGTAGTATAGAACCGGGCGAGCAGTACTTC,CASSIEPGEQYF
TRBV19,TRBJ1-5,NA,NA,TGTGCCAGTATCGACAGGCCCCATGGGCCCCAGCATTTT,CASIDRPHGPQHF
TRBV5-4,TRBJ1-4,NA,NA,TGTGCCAGCAGCCTACAGGGATCGGCTAATGAAAAACTGTTTTTT,CASSLQGSANEKLFF
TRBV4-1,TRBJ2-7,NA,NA,TGCGCCAGCAGCCAAGATTATGCCAGGGGGCTAGCGGGACGATTAATTGACTACGAGCAGTACTTC,CASSQDYARGLAGRLIDYEQYF
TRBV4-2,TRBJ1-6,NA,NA,TGTGCCAGCAGCCAAGACATTAGCGGTTCCTATAATTCCCCCCTCCACTTT,CASSQDISGSYNSPLHF
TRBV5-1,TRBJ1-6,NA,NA,TGCGCCAGCAGCTTGTGGGGCAACTCCTATAATTCCCCCCTCCACTTT,CASSLWGNSYNSPLHF
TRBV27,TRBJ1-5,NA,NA,TGTGCCAGCAGTTTACCCCCCGGTCAGCCCCAGCATTTT,CASSLPPGQPQHF
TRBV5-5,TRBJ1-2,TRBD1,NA,TGTGCCAGCAGCCCCACAGGGGGCAGGGGCTACACCTTC,CASSPTGGRGYTF
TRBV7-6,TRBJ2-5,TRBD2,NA,TGTGCCAGCAGCTTAGGCGGGGGATACCAAGAGACCCAGTACTTC,CASSLGGGYQETQYF
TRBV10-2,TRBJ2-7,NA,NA,TGCGCCAGCAGGAGGGAGGCTTCCTACGAGCAGTACTTC,CASRREASYEQYF
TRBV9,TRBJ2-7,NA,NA,TGTGCCAGCAGCGTAGCTACGGGCGAGCAGTACTTC,CASSVATGEQYF
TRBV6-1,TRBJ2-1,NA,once,TGTGCCAGCAGTGCCGTGGATATCTACCAACAGTACAATGAGCAGTTCTTC,CASSAVDIYQQYNEQFF
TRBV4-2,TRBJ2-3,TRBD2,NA,TGTGCCAGCAGCCTAGAGACTAGCTCGCACACAGATACGCAGTATTTT,CASSLETSSHTDTQYF
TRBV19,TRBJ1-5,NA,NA,TGTGCCAGTATGGGGTTGGGGAGGGTAGGCAATCAGCCCCAGCATTTT,CASMGLGRVGNQPQHF
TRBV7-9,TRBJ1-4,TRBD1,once,TGTGCCAGCAGCACCCCGGGACAGGGGGATGAAAAACTGTTTTTT,CASSTPGQGDEKLFF
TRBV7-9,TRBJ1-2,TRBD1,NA,TGTGCCAGCAGCTTAGAGTCAGGGGGCCTTGGCTACACCTTC,CASSLESGGLGYTF
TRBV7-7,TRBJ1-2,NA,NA,TGTGCCAGCAGCCCCCCTGACTTTCCCAACTATGGCTACACCTTC,CASSPPDFPNYGYTF
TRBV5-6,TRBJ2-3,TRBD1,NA,TGTGCCAGCAGCCCCATTGTGGGACAGGGCACAGATACGCAGTATTTT,CASSPIVGQGTDTQYF
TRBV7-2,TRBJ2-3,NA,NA,TGTGCCAGCAGCTTAGGGTTTCAGACAGATACGCAGTATTTT,CASSLGFQTDTQYF
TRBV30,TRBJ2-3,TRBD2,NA,TGTGCCTGGAAACTAGCGGGGTTCCATACGCAGTATTTT,CAWKLAGFHTQYF
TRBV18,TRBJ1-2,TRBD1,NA,TGTGCCAGCTCAACGACAGGGTTCAACTATGGCTACACCTTC,CASSTTGFNYGYTF
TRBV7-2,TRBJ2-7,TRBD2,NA,TGTGCCAGCGGAAAGCGGGAGGGCCTCTACGAGCAGTACTTC,CASGKREGLYEQYF
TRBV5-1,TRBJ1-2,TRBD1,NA,TGCGCCAGCAGCCGGGGACAGGATAACTATGGCTACACCTTC,CASSRGQDNYGYTF
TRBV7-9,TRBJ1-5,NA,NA,TGTGCCAGCAGCCGGGTCTACCCCCACCTTAGCAATCAGCCCCAGCATTTT,CASSRVYPHLSNQPQHF
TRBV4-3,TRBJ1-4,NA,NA,TGCGCCAGCAGCCAGGCCGGAACAGGGCCTAATGAAAAACTGTTTTTT,CASSQAGTGPNEKLFF
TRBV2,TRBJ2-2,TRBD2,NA,TGTGCCAGCACCGAGGATAGCGGGGGCCGGCTCGCCGGGGAGCTGTTTTTT,CASTEDSGGRLAGELFF
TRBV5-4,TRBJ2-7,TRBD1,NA,TGTGCCAGCAGCTTGGCCAGGCACCGGGACAGGGCCTACGAGCAGTACTTC,CASSLARHRDRAYEQYF
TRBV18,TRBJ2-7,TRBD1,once,TGTGCCAGCTCAGTGGACAGGGGGTACGAGCAGTACTTC,CASSVDRGYEQYF
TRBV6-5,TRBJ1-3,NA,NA,TGTGCCAGCAGCCTCCTACAGGGCCAAGGAAACACCATATATTTT,CASSLLQGQGNTIYF
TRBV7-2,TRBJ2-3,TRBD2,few,TGTGCCAGCAGCTCTCCTAGCGGACCAAGCACAGATACGCAGTATTTT,CASSSPSGPSTDTQYF
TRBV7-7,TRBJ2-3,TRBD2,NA,TGTGCCAGCAGCCATGGACTAGCGGGAACAGATACGCAGTATTTT,CASSHGLAGTDTQYF
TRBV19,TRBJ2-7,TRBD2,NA,TGTGCCAGTACCCCGGGACTAGCGGGGGCCTACGAGCAGTACTTC,CASTPGLAGAYEQYF